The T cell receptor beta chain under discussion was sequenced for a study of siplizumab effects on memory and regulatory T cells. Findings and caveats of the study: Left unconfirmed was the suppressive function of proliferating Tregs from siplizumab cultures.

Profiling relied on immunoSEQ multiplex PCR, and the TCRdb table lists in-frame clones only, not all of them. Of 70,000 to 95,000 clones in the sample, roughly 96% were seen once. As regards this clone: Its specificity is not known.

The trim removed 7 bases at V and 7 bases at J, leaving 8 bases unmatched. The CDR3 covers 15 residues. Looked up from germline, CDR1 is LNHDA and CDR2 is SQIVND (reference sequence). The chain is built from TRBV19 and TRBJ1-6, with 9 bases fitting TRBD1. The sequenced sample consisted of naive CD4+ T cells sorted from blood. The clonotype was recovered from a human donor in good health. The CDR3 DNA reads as TGTGCCAGTACCCCGACAGGGGGACGAAATTCACCCCTCCACTTT. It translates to CASTPTGGRNSPLHF. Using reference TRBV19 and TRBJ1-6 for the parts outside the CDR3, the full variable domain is DGGITQSPKYLFRKEGQNVTLSCEQNLNHDAMYWYRQDPGQGLRLIYYSQIVNDFQKGDIAEGYSVSREKKESFPLTVTSAQKNPTAFYLCASTPTGGRNSPLHFGNGTRLTVT.